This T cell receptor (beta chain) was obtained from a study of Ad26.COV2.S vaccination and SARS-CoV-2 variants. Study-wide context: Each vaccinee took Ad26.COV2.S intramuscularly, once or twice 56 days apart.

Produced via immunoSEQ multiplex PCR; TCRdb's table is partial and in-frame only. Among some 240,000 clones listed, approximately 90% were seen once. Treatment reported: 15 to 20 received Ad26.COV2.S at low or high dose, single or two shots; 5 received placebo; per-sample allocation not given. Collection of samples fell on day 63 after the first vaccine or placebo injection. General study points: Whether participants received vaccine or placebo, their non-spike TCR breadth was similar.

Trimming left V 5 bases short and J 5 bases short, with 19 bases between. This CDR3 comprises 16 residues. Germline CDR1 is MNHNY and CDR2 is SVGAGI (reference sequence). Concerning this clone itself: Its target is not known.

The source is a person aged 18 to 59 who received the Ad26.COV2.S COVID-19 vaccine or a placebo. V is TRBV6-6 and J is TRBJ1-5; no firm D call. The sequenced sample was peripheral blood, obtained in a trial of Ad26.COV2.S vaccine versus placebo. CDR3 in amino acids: CASSPTQTGADQPQHF. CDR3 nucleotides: TGTGCCAGCAGTCCAACCCAGACCGGTGCCGATCAGCCCCAGCATTTT.